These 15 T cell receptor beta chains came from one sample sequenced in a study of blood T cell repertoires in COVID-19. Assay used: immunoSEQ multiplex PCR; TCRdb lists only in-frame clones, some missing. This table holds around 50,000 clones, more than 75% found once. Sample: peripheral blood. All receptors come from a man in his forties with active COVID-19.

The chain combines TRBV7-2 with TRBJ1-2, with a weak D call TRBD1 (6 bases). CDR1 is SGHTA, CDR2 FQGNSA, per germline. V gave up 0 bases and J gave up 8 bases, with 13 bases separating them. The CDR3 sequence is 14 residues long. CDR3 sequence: CASSLAAGGGGYTF. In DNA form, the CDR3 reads TGTGCCAGCAGCTTAGCGGCAGGTGGGGGCGGCTACACCTTC.

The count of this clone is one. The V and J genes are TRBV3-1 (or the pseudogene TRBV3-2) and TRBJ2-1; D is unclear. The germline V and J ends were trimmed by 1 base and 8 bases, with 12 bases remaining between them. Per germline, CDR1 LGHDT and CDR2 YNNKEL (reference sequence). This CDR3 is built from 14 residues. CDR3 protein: CASSQGFSWDEQFF. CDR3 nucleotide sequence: TGTGCCAGCAGCCAAGGGTTTAGCTGGGATGAGCAGTTCTTC.

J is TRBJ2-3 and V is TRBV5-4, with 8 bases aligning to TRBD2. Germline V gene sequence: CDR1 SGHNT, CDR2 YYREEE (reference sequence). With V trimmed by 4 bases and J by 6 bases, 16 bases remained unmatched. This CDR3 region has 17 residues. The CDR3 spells CASSSRLAQTGGDTQYF. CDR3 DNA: TGTGCCAGCAGCAGCAGACTAGCGCAAACCGGGGGGGATACGCAGTATTTT.

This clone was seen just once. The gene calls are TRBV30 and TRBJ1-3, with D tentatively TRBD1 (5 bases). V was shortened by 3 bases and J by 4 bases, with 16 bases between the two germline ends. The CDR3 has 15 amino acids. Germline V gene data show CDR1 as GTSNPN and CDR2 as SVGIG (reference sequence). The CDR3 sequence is CAWSDPIRGGNTIYF. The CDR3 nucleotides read TGTGCCTGGAGCGATCCTATCCGGGGGGGAAACACCATATATTTT.

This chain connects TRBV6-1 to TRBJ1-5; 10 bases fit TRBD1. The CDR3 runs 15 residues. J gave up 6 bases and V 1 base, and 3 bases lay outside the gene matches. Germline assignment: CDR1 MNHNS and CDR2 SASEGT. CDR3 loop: CASSEGTGGSQPQHF. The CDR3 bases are TGTGCCAGCAGTGAAGGGACAGGGGGGAGTCAGCCCCAGCATTTT.

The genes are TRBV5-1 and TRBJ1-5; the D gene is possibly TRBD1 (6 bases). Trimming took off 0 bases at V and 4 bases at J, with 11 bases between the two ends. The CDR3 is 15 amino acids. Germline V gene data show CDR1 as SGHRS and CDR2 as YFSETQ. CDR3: CASSLDGQNNQPQHF. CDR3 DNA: TGCGCCAGCAGCTTGGACGGACAGAATAATCAGCCCCAGCATTTT.

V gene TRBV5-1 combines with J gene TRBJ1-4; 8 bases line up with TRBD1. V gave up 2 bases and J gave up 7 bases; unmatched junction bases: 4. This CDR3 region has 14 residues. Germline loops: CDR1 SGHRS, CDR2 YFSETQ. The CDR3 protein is CASSFRGPGEKLFF. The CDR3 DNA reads TGCGCCAGCAGCTTCAGGGGGCCCGGTGAAAAACTGTTTTTT.

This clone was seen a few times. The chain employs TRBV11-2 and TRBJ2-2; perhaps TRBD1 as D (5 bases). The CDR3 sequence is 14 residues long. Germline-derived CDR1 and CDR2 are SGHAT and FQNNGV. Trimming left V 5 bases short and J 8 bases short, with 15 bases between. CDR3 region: CASSPRGRLGELFF. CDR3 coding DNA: TGTGCCAGCAGCCCTAGGGGTCGTCTAGGGGAGCTGTTTTTT. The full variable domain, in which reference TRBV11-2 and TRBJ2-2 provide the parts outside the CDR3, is EAGVAQSPRYKIIEKRQSVAFWCNPISGHATLYWYQQILGQGPKLLIQFQNNGVVDDSQLPKDRFSAERLKGVDSTLKIQPAKLEDSAVYLCASSPRGRLGELFFGEGSRLTVL.

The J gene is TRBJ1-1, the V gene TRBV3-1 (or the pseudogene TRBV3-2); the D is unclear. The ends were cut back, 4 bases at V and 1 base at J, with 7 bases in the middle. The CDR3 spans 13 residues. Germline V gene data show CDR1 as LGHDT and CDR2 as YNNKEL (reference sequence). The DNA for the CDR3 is TGTGCCAGCAGCCTTTCAGAGAACACTGAAGCTTTCTTT. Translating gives CASSLSENTEAFF.

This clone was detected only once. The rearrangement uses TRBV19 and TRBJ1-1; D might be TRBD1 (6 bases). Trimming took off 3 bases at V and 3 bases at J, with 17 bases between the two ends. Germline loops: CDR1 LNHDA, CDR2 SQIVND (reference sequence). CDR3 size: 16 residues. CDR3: CASSMEQGNWDTEAFF. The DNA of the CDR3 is TGTGCCAGTAGTATGGAACAGGGAAACTGGGACACTGAAGCTTTCTTT.

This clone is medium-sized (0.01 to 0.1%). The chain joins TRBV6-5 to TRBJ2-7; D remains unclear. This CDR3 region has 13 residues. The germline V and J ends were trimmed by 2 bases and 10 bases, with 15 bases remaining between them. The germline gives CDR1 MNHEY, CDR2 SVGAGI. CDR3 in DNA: TGTGCCAGCAGTTACCGCGAGTTGCACCAACAGTACTTC. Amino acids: CASSYRELHQQYF.

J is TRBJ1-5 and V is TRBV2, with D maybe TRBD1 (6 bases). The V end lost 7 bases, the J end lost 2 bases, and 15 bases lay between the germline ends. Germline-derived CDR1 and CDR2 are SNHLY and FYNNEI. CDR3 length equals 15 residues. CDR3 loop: CASNVQGSGNQPQHF. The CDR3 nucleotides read TGTGCCAGCAACGTACAGGGATCGGGCAATCAGCCCCAGCATTTT.

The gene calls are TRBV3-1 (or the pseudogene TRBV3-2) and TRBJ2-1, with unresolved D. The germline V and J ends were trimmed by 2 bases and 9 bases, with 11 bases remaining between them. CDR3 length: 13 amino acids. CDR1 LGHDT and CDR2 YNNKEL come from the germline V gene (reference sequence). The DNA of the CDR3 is TGTGCCAGCAGCCAAAACTTAGTTTTTGAGCAGTTCTTC. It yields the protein CASSQNLVFEQFF.

CDR3 loop: CAIRRVDNEQFF. The CDR3 DNA reads as TGTGCCATCAGACGGGTGGACAATGAGCAGTTCTTC. The V and J genes are TRBV10-3 and TRBJ2-1; D not certain. Trimming took off 6 bases at V and 5 bases at J, with 8 bases between the two ends. Per germline, CDR1 ENHRY and CDR2 SYGVKD. The CDR3 length is 12 residues.

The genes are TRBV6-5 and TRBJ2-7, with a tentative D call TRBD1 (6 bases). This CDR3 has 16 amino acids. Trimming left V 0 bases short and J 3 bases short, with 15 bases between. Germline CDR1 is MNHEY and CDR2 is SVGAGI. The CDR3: CASSYSAGQLIYEQYF. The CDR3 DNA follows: TGTGCCAGCAGTTACTCCGCCGGACAGTTAATCTACGAGCAGTACTTC.